One sample yielded the 31 T cell receptor beta chains listed below, sequenced in a study of T-cell memory formation after mild COVID-19. One entry per CDR3 protein, called by TCRdb with MiXCR from the 5' RACE reads. Of about 240,000 distinct CDR3 sequences in the sample, approximately 9% were seen once. Material for sequencing was PBMCs or a T cell subset sorted from them (not recorded which). The receptors derive from a man aged 18 to 30 who had mild COVID-19 (a few samples of this study predate the infection). Cell type and time point are not known.

This clonotype has more than one count but fewer than ten. The chain couples TRBV29-1 to TRBJ2-5, with no clear D. This CDR3 spans 11 amino acids. Per the germline V gene, CDR1 is SQVTM and CDR2 is ANQGSEA. V was clipped by 7 bases and J by 7 bases, with 13 bases between them. Here the CDR3 reads CSAIILGTQYF. The CDR3 region has the DNA TGCAGCGCCATTATCCTTGGGACCCAGTACTTC.

The genes are TRBV10-3 and TRBJ2-7; 10 positions match TRBD1. CDR1 is ENHRY and CDR2 is SYGVKD in the germline V gene. This CDR3 contains 13 residues. Unmatched junction bases numbered 6, after V lost 7 bases and J lost 6 bases. CDR3 in DNA: TGTGCCATCATCCGGGGACAGGGGACCGAGCAGTACTTC. Its protein is CAIIRGQGTEQYF.

This chain connects TRBV7-2 to TRBJ1-3; no reliable D call. The ends were cut back, 6 bases at V and 0 bases at J, with 9 bases in the middle. The CDR3 extends over 14 amino acids. Per germline, CDR1 SGHTA and CDR2 FQGNSA. CDR3 loop: CASSIVSSGNTIYF. In DNA form, the CDR3 reads TGTGCCAGCAGTATAGTATCCTCTGGAAACACCATATATTTT.

This chain connects TRBV6-5 to TRBJ1-1; TRBD1 might be the D (5 bases). This CDR3 has 14 amino acids. CDR1 is MNHEY and CDR2 is SVGAGI in the germline V gene. V was trimmed by 0 bases and J by 6 bases, leaving 11 bases between them. The CDR3 DNA follows: TGTGCCAGCAGTTACTCGAGGGGCGCGGCTGAAGCTTTCTTT. Translated: CASSYSRGAAEAFF.

The J gene is TRBJ2-5, the V gene TRBV7-2; 8 bases fit TRBD1. Germline values: CDR1 SGHTA, CDR2 FQGNSA. V shed 2 bases, J shed 7 bases, and the junction held 12 bases outside the gene matches. The length of the CDR3 is 16 residues. The CDR3: CASSLWGDRGVATQYF. The CDR3 nucleotides are TGTGCCAGCAGCTTATGGGGTGACAGGGGAGTTGCGACCCAGTACTTC.

The genes are TRBV7-2 and TRBJ2-5, with 8 bases matching TRBD1. In germline, CDR1 is SGHTA, CDR2 FQGNSA. The CDR3 loop spans 16 amino acids. V trimming: 0 bases; J trimming: 5 bases; junction bases outside the gene matches: 8. CDR3 protein: CASSLAFAGGGETQYF. CDR3 DNA: TGTGCCAGCAGCTTAGCGTTCGCAGGGGGCGGGGAGACCCAGTACTTC. The full variable domain, its missing parts supplied by reference TRBV7-2 and TRBJ2-5, is GAGVSQSPSNKVTEKGKDVELRCDPISGHTALYWYRQSLGQGLEFLIYFQGNSAPDKSGLPSDRFSAERTGGSVSTLTIQRTQQEDSAVYLCASSLAFAGGGETQYFGPGTRLLVL.

This clonotype occurred many times. The chain is built from TRBV7-2 and TRBJ2-7; D not certain. The CDR3 totals 12 residues. The germline V gene encodes CDR1 SGHTA and CDR2 FQGNSA. V was shortened by 4 bases and J by 3 bases, with 7 bases between the two germline ends. CDR3 sequence: CASSWRDYEQYF. CDR3 DNA: TGTGCCAGCAGCTGGCGAGACTACGAGCAGTACTTC.

The rearrangement links TRBV6-2 or TRBV6-3 to TRBJ2-1; TRBD1 matches 7 bases. V shed 2 bases and J 9 bases; nucleotides not matched to a gene: 7. This CDR3 is built from 14 residues. Germline assignment: CDR1 MNHEY and CDR2 SVGEGT. The CDR3 nucleotides are TGTGCCAGCAGTTACACGACAGGGTACGGTGAGCAGTTCTTC. It codes for CASSYTTGYGEQFF.

V gene TRBV24-1 combines with J gene TRBJ1-4; D perhaps matches TRBD1 (6 bases). Between the trimmed V and J ends, which lost 4 bases and 8 bases, there was a span of 16 bases. The CDR3 has 15 amino acids. Germline V CDR1 and CDR2: KGHDR, SFDVKD. This CDR3 reads CATSDTGTWDEKLFF. CDR3 in DNA: TGTGCCACCAGTGACACCGGGACATGGGACGAAAAACTGTTTTTT.

This rearrangement joins TRBV28 to TRBJ2-7; no firm D call. The V end was cut by 7 bases, the J end by 2 bases, with 12 bases between. The CDR3 has 13 amino acids. Germline assignment: CDR1 MDHEN and CDR2 SYDVKM. The CDR3 spells CASTSSVPYEQYV. DNA of the CDR3: TGTGCCAGCACTAGTTCCGTTCCCTACGAGCAGTACGTC.

This clonotype was observed a handful of times. This sequence joins TRBV5-4 and TRBJ2-3, with 8 bases fitting TRBD2. The length of the CDR3 is 15 residues. The ends lost 3 bases at V and 2 bases at J; junction bases unmatched: 5. The V gene's germline CDR1 is SGHNT and CDR2 YYREEE (reference sequence). The CDR3 DNA sequence: TGTGCCAGCAGCTCGCGGCGGGGGGCCACAGATACGCAGTATTTT. Its protein is CASSSRRGATDTQYF.

This clonotype was counted between two and nine times. The chain couples TRBV18 to TRBJ2-7; D gene ambiguous. Germline loops: CDR1 KGHSH, CDR2 LQKENI. The CDR3 is made up of 12 amino acids. Trimming shortened V by 5 bases and J by 7 bases, and 12 bases separated the two germline ends. The CDR3 DNA reads TGTGCCAGCTCATCTTACACTGGGGAGCAGTACGTC. Its protein is CASSSYTGEQYV.

Only a few counts were recorded for this clonotype. A much larger clone differs from this one at a single base, so this may be a read error. This chain uses TRBV7-2 with TRBJ2-1, with 10 bases matching TRBD1. J was trimmed by 9 bases and V by 4 bases; bases with no gene match: 3. Germline V gives CDR1 SGHTA, CDR2 FQGNSA. This CDR3 spans 13 amino acids. The DNA of the CDR3 is TGTGCCAGCAGCTCGACAGGGGGCGGTGAGCAGTTCTTC. It specifies CASSSTGGGEQFF.

This clonotype was recorded a few times. The V and J genes are TRBV7-9 and TRBJ2-7; either TRBD1 or TRBD2 may supply D (6 bases each). The CDR3 contains 13 residues. Germline-derived CDR1 and CDR2 are SEHNR and FQNEAQ (reference sequence). Between the trimmed V and J ends, which lost 8 bases and 2 bases, there was a span of 13 bases. The CDR3 region has the DNA TGTGCCAGCCGGGGGCCAGGGACCTACGAGCAGTACGTC. Its translation is CASRGPGTYEQYV.

V usage is TRBV4-1 and J usage is TRBJ1-3, with D unclear. V shed 1 base and J shed 6 bases, with 13 bases lying between them. Per germline, CDR1 MGHRA and CDR2 YSYEKL. The CDR3 has 15 amino acids. DNA for the CDR3: TGCGCCAGCAGCCAAGTCGGAACCAGATCAAACACCATATATTTT. Amino acid sequence: CASSQVGTRSNTIYF.

This clonotype was counted only a few times. The chain links TRBV7-9 to TRBJ2-7, with TRBD1 matching over 7 bases. CDR3 length: 12 residues. J was trimmed by 3 bases and V by 10 bases; bases with no gene match: 6. The germline CDR1 and CDR2 sequences are SEHNR and FQNEAQ (reference sequence). The CDR3 coding sequence is TGTGCCATCCAGGGGGAAATCTACGAGCAGTACGTC. Residues: CAIQGEIYEQYV.

This chain joins TRBV7-3 and TRBJ2-3; D not resolved. Germline V CDR1 and CDR2: SGHTA, FQGTGA. The CDR3 has 14 residues. V was shortened by 8 bases and J by 4 bases, with 16 bases between the two germline ends. CDR3 residues: CASAASVWADTQYF. The CDR3 DNA follows: TGTGCCAGCGCCGCGTCTGTCTGGGCAGATACGCAGTATTTT. Full variable domain (missing parts from reference TRBV7-3 and TRBJ2-3): GAGVSQTPSNKVTEKGKYVELRCDPISGHTALYWYRQSLGQGPEFLIYFQGTGAADDSGLPNDRFFAVRPEGSVSTLKIQRTERGDSAVYLCASAASVWADTQYFGPGTRLTVL.

This clonotype has a count of ten or more. The chain combines TRBV10-3 with TRBJ2-5, with 8 bases lining up with TRBD1. CDR1 and CDR2 from the germline V gene are ENHRY and SYGVKD. Trimming took 6 bases from V and 1 from J; bases not matched to a gene: 10. The CDR3 has 16 residues. The chain's CDR3 is CAISPGNRGSQETQYF. CDR3 bases: TGTGCCATCAGCCCCGGGAACAGGGGGTCCCAAGAGACCCAGTACTTC.

V gene TRBV5-1 combines with J gene TRBJ2-3, with 8 bases lining up with TRBD1. Germline CDR1 SGHRS, CDR2 YFSETQ. Trimming at V came to 4 bases and at J to 6 bases, leaving 10 bases not matched to a gene. The CDR3 runs to 15 residues. The DNA of the CDR3 is TGCGCCAGCAGCCAGACAGGGGTGACGTACGATACGCAGTATTTT. Its translation is CASSQTGVTYDTQYF.

This clonotype has a handful of counts. This sequence joins TRBV7-2 and TRBJ1-5, with 11 bases lining up with TRBD1. CDR3 length: 15 residues. The V gene end was trimmed by 4 bases and the J gene end by 5 bases; junction bases not matched to a gene: 4. Germline CDR1 is SGHTA and CDR2 is FQGNSA. As DNA, the CDR3 is TGTGCCAGCAGCTCAGGGACAGGGGGTCATCAGCCCCAGCATTTT. Translating it yields CASSSGTGGHQPQHF.

The genes are TRBV5-4 and TRBJ2-2; 7 bases match TRBD1. This CDR3 spans 17 amino acids. Per the germline V gene, CDR1 is SGHNT and CDR2 is YYREEE (reference sequence). The V gene end was trimmed by 2 bases and the J gene end by 0 bases; junction bases not matched to a gene: 7. This CDR3 reads CASSFLRQGANTGELFF. The CDR3 nucleotides read TGTGCCAGCAGCTTCTTACGACAGGGAGCGAACACCGGGGAGCTGTTTTTT.

This sequence joins TRBV20-1 and TRBJ2-7, with 9 bases that match TRBD2. CDR3 length: 13 residues. CDR1 is DFQATT and CDR2 is SNEGSKA in the germline V gene (reference sequence). V lost 5 bases and J lost 5; bases outside the gene matches: 7. Written as DNA, the CDR3 is TGCAGTGCTGCGCCTAGCGGGGCCCACGAGCAGTACGTC. Translating it yields CSAAPSGAHEQYV.

This chain links TRBV6-5 with TRBJ1-4; no firm D call. Trimming shortened V by 4 bases and J by 9 bases, and 12 bases separated the two germline ends. The germline CDR1 and CDR2 sequences are MNHEY and SVGAGI. The CDR3 has 13 residues. CDR3 sequence: CASSSGPGQKLFF. The CDR3 DNA reads as TGTGCCAGCAGTTCGGGTCCTGGGCAAAAACTGTTTTTT.

This clonotype showed up just a few times. V is TRBV7-2 and J is TRBJ1-4; D is possibly TRBD1 (6 bases). The germline CDR1 and CDR2 sequences are SGHTA and FQGNSA. The CDR3 length is 15 residues. V was shortened by 0 bases and J by 5 bases, with 10 bases between the two germline ends. In DNA form, the CDR3 reads TGTGCCAGCAGCTTAGCAGGGGACACCAATGAAAAACTGTTTTTT. Translating gives CASSLAGDTNEKLFF.

The chain carries TRBV5-6 and TRBJ2-3; the D is unclear. CDR1 is SGHDT, CDR2 YYEEEE, per germline. CDR3 length: 17 amino acids. V lost 0 bases and J lost 0, with 14 bases in between. The CDR3 region is CASSLDIGVLSTDTQYF. CDR3 sequence (DNA): TGTGCCAGCAGCTTGGACATCGGCGTCCTTAGCACAGATACGCAGTATTTT.

This clonotype came up a few times. The chain links TRBV3-1 to TRBJ1-2, with D uncertain. The CDR3 is 13 amino acids. V lost 4 bases and J lost 2, with 8 bases in between. Per the germline V gene, CDR1 is LGHDT and CDR2 is YNNKEL (reference sequence). This CDR3 reads CASSPGVNYGYTF. DNA of the CDR3: TGTGCCAGCAGCCCGGGAGTAAACTATGGCTACACCTTC.

The chain links TRBV2 to TRBJ1-4; D ambiguous. The germline V gene encodes CDR1 SNHLY and CDR2 FYNNEI. CDR3 length: 12 amino acids. Trimming cost V 7 bases and J 6 bases, with 9 bases left between them. The CDR3: CASTWSDEKLFF. The CDR3 nucleotides read TGTGCCAGCACGTGGTCAGATGAAAAACTGTTTTTT.

As concerns this clonotype: The junction departs from germline at one end; a sequencing error may be responsible. V gene TRBV7-3 combines with J gene TRBJ2-3; D may be TRBD1 or TRBD2 (5 bases each). CDR1 SGHTA and CDR2 FQGTGA come from the germline V gene. This CDR3 is 16 amino acids long. CDR3 protein: CASSKLGTPRTDTQYF. The DNA for the CDR3 is TGTGCCAGCAGCAAGTTGGGGACCCCCCGCACCGATACGCAGTATTTT.

There are many counts of this clonotype. The gene calls are TRBV12-3 or TRBV12-4 and TRBJ2-6; D is ambiguous. V was pared by 2 bases and J by 6 bases, with 5 bases between. The CDR3 length is 13 residues. CDR3 bases: TGTGCCAGCAGTTTACCGGAGGCCAACGTCCTGACTTTC. Its protein is CASSLPEANVLTF.

The chain carries TRBV29-1 and TRBJ2-3; TRBD1 aligns across 7 bases. This CDR3 has 14 residues. The V segment lost 6 bases and the J segment 3 bases; nucleotides outside the gene matches: 9. Germline V gives CDR1 SQVTM, CDR2 ANQGSEA. As DNA, the CDR3 is TGCAGCGTGCCCAGGGACAGCCCTACAGATACGCAGTATTTT. Amino acid sequence: CSVPRDSPTDTQYF.

The gene calls are TRBV24-1 and TRBJ1-5, with D unresolved. From germline, CDR1 is KGHDR and CDR2 SFDVKD. V shed 4 bases and J shed 5 bases, with 17 bases lying between them. The CDR3 is made up of 16 amino acids. CDR3: CATSESERYEDQPQHF. The CDR3, as DNA: TGTGCCACCAGTGAATCGGAGCGTTATGAGGATCAGCCCCAGCATTTT.